This T cell receptor (beta chain) was profiled in a study of spatial heterogeneity in lung cancer. Background on the study: Detection consistently captured more beta-chain sequences than alpha-chain sequences.

Many counts were recorded for this clonotype. Its matching antigen is unknown. Time point here: sample taken at primary tumor resection. Donation came from some 72 patients with untreated early-stage non-small cell lung cancer. Tumor, nontumor lung or frozen PBMC supplied whole RNA, sequenced without sorting. General study points: For expanded intratumoral alpha and beta TCRs, counts tracked tumor mutation counts.

V was trimmed by 1 base and J by 0 bases, leaving 10 bases between them. In germline, CDR1 is MNHNS, CDR2 SASEGT. The CDR3 is 17 amino acids. Single TCR cDNA molecules each had their own unique molecular identifier. TCRdb used MiXCR to reprocess the 5' RACE reads, holding one entry per CDR3 protein. The sample contains approximately 7,000 distinct CDR3 sequences, approximately 3.1% of which appear only once. The TCR comes from a male donor with early-stage non-small cell lung cancer. The sequencing used lung tumor tissue, collected at surgery. The gene calls are TRBV6-1 and TRBJ2-6; D unclear. Here the CDR3 reads CASSEVYSGSGANVLTF. The CDR3 DNA reads as TGTGCCAGCAGTGAAGTTTATAGTGGCTCTGGGGCCAACGTCCTGACTTTC.